This TCR beta chain was captured by sequencing in a study of T cell responses to AZD1222 COVID-19 vaccine. Germline CDR1 reads MNHEY; CDR2 reads SMNVEV (reference sequence). The CDR3 has 14 amino acids. With 3 bases removed from V and 2 bases from J, the gap between germline ends came to 10 bases. Only a few counts were recorded for this clone. Sequencing used immunoSEQ multiplex PCR; TCRdb keeps in-frame clones, though not all of them. The sample lists some 97,000 clones, approximately 90% occurring once. The chain carries TRBV27 and TRBJ1-1, with D perhaps matching TRBD1 (6 bases). The receptor was derived from an adult in good health. Sequencing was performed on peripheral blood, taken on day 0 of AZD1222 vaccination. CDR3 sequence (DNA): TGTGCCAGCAGTTTGGGCAGGGGTAACACTGAAGCTTTCTTT. Protein product: CASSLGRGNTEAFF.